These T cell receptor beta chains were read from a single sample in a study of T cells in Graves' hyperthyroidism and ophthalmopathy. From the multiplex PCR reads, TCRdb called clonotypes with MiXCR, one entry per CDR3 protein. The data show a few hundred thousand distinct CDR3 sequences, less than 15% seen once. Sample: blood. The receptors originated from a man aged 25 to 45 with Graves' hyperthyroidism that later progressed to Graves' ophthalmopathy. CDR3s include the opening cysteine and the closing phenylalanine or tryptophan. D genes are given only for firm matches. Expanded clones are given a class, and other clones once, few, many or no size at all.

TRBV3-1	NA	few	TRBJ1-1	14	CASSQVLEATEAFF	TGTGCCAGCAGCCAGGTTTTAGAGGCGACTGAAGCTTTCTTT
TRBV24-1	TRBD1	few	TRBJ1-3	17	CATSDPSQGATGNTIYF	TGTGCCACCAGTGATCCCAGCCAGGGGGCTACCGGAAACACCATATATTTT
TRBV28	NA	few	TRBJ1-1	13	CASSLGGAGEAFF	TGTGCCAGCAGTTTAGGGGGGGCAGGTGAAGCTTTCTTT
TRBV12-3/TRBV12-4	TRBD2	NA	TRBJ2-5	12	CASSFVAGGPDF	TGTGCCAGCAGTTTTGTAGCGGGGGGGCCAGACTTC
TRBV28	TRBD2	many	TRBJ2-2	16	CASSLSGGPNTGELFF	TGTGCCAGCAGCCTGAGCGGGGGACCCAACACCGGGGAGCTGTTTTTT
TRBV4-2	NA	NA	TRBJ2-7	13	CASSQGQPHEQYF	TGTGCCAGCAGCCAAGGCCAGCCCCACGAGCAGTACTTC
TRBV11-2	NA	few	TRBJ2-4	16	CASSLEIGVGRDIQYF	TGTGCCAGCAGCTTAGAGATAGGCGTCGGACGAGACATTCAGTACTTC
TRBV9	NA	NA	TRBJ2-7	16	CASSQGNSLTSYEQYF	TGTGCCAGCAGCCAGGGGAACAGTTTGACCTCCTACGAGCAGTACTTC
TRBV5-1	NA	few	TRBJ2-7	15	CASSLADPETYEQYF	TGCGCCAGCAGCTTGGCCGACCCCGAAACCTACGAGCAGTACTTC
TRBV2	NA	many	TRBJ1-2	10	CASSEGGYTF	TGTGCCAGCAGTGAAGGGGGCTACACCTTC
TRBV5-1	NA	few	TRBJ2-3	12	CASRLLGVVQYF	TGCGCCAGCAGGTTGTTAGGGGTAGTGCAGTATTTT
TRBV5-1	NA	few	TRBJ2-3	16	CASSLELRALTDTQYF	TGCGCCAGCAGCTTGGAGTTGAGGGCCCTCACAGATACGCAGTATTTT
TRBV11-3	TRBD2	many	TRBJ2-3	16	CASSSQTSGVTDTQYF	TGTGCCAGCAGCTCCCAGACTAGCGGGGTCACAGATACGCAGTATTTT
TRBV6-1	TRBD1	many	TRBJ1-4	14	CASSESRGSGKLFF	TGTGCCAGCAGTGAAAGCAGGGGGAGTGGAAAACTGTTTTTT
TRBV7-8	NA	many	TRBJ1-5	15	CASSFLGQINQPQHF	TGTGCCAGCAGCTTCCTAGGACAGATTAATCAGCCCCAGCATTTT
TRBV29-1	TRBD1	NA	TRBJ1-2	14	CSVHKTGGRDGYTF	TGCAGCGTTCATAAAACAGGGGGGCGCGATGGCTACACCTTC
TRBV6-1	NA	NA	TRBJ1-1	15	CASSPMPGSDTEAFF	TGTGCCAGCAGTCCCATGCCGGGTTCGGACACTGAAGCTTTCTTT
TRBV2	NA	NA	TRBJ1-1	13	CASSVRINTEAFF	TGTGCCAGCAGTGTCAGGATAAACACTGAAGCTTTCTTT
TRBV27	TRBD1	many	TRBJ2-1	13	CASSYTGGGEQFF	TGTGCCAGCAGTTATACAGGGGGAGGTGAGCAGTTCTTC
TRBV20-1	NA	once	TRBJ2-2	13	CSARDPGEWELFF	TGCAGTGCTAGAGATCCGGGGGAATGGGAGCTGTTTTTT
TRBV3-1	NA	few	TRBJ2-3	15	CASSQERAVTDTQYF	TGTGCCAGCAGCCAAGAGAGAGCAGTCACAGATACGCAGTATTTT
TRBV27	NA	NA	TRBJ2-5	19	CASSPWEQGEGSYQETQYF	TGTGCCAGCAGTCCGTGGGAACAGGGTGAAGGGTCGTACCAAGAGACCCAGTACTTC
TRBV12-3/TRBV12-4	TRBD1	few	TRBJ2-2	18	CASSFGTGGMADTGELFF	TGTGCCAGCAGTTTTGGTACAGGGGGCATGGCTGACACCGGGGAGCTGTTTTTT
TRBV19	TRBD1	NA	TRBJ1-1	13	CASSILRGTEAFF	TGTGCCAGTAGTATCCTCAGGGGGACTGAAGCTTTCTTT
TRBV6-2/TRBV6-3	NA	NA	TRBJ1-6	12	CASTRGNSPLHF	TGTGCCAGCACCCGCGGTAATTCACCCCTCCACTTT
TRBV11-3	NA	many	TRBJ2-1	12	CASSSRGNEQFF	TGTGCCAGCAGCTCTCGGGGGAATGAGCAGTTCTTC
TRBV28	TRBD1	many	TRBJ1-1	15	CASSLNAGGNTEAFF	TGTGCCAGCAGTTTGAACGCAGGGGGGAACACTGAAGCTTTCTTT
TRBV5-1	NA	many	TRBJ1-1	13	CASSSGQRHEAFF	TGCGCCAGCAGCTCCGGACAGCGCCATGAAGCTTTCTTT
TRBV5-6	NA	many	TRBJ1-2	14	CASSFITRDYGYTF	TGTGCCAGCAGCTTTATCACTCGGGACTATGGCTACACCTTC
TRBV28	NA	NA	TRBJ2-7	12	CASSYDWYEQYF	TGTGCCAGCAGTTACGATTGGTACGAGCAGTACTTC
TRBV18	TRBD2	many	TRBJ2-3	15	CASSPPLAGTDTQYF	TGTGCCAGCTCACCACCGCTAGCGGGCACAGATACGCAGTATTTT